The clone carrying this TCR beta chain showed up just once. This entry is derived from a study of blood T cell repertoires in COVID-19. Overall study context: Samples representing acute and convalescent COVID-19 were sourced from the United States, Italy and Spain.

This CDR3 comprises 15 residues. Germline V lookup: CDR1 SGHAT, CDR2 FQNNGV. Trimming removed 5 bases from V and 6 bases from J; junction bases left unmatched: 8. Per the authors' pipeline: Estimation of nucleated cell counts relied on the amplification of reference gene primers. The data were produced by immunoSEQ multiplex PCR, yet TCRdb's version contains in-frame clones alone and is incomplete. That table supplies the V and J calls and clone size; D and trimming were determined from the DNA. Of roughly 250,000 clones in the sample, around 87% were seen once. The chain recombines TRBV11-2 with TRBJ2-2, with 8 bases identical to TRBD1. The sample consisted of peripheral blood. The source of this sequence is a woman in her 50s with acute or convalescent COVID-19. CDR3 in DNA: TGTGCCAGCAGCCATGGACAGGGATCGGCCGGGGAGCTGTTTTTT. It codes for CASSHGQGSAGELFF.